This TCR beta chain was found in a study of cytomegalovirus exposure and HLA in healthy donors. CDR1 is SQVTM, CDR2 ANQGSEA, per germline. CDR3 size: 12 residues. V was shortened by 7 bases and J by 2 bases, with 12 bases between the two germline ends. Whole-study results and caveats: Immune exposure was documented only through CMV serostatus. Most likely, a cluster of highly shared sequence variants arose as a sequencing artifact. Investigators reported approximately 150 TCR beta chains as tied to cytomegalovirus.

Primers for the PCR totalled 60 Vbeta and 13 Jbeta. Produced via immunoSEQ multiplex PCR; TCRdb's table is partial and in-frame only. The data show 140,000 to 150,000 clones, with approximately 84% seen just once and around 8.8% held by the top ten. To note about this clone: Its target is unknown.

The TCR comes from a woman in her sixties or seventies in good health and CMV-seropositive. Sequencing was performed on PBMCs. The chain joins TRBV29-1 to TRBJ2-7, with D maybe TRBD1 (6 bases). This CDR3 reads CSARGTAYEQYF. CDR3 nucleotide sequence: TGCAGCGCAAGGGGGACGGCCTACGAGCAGTACTTC.